The clone carrying this T cell receptor beta chain showed up just a few times. Germline CDR1 SGHTA, CDR2 FQGTGA. The CDR3 consists of 14 residues. Trimming at V came to 4 bases and at J to 4 bases, leaving 2 bases not matched to a gene. TCRdb redid the calling of the RT-PCR reads with MiXCR, one entry per CDR3 protein. The sample holds about 700,000 distinct CDR3 sequences; approximately 15% are singletons and the top ten take about 3.9%. Sequenced input: memory CD4+ T cells from blood. This rearrangement joins TRBV7-3 to TRBJ2-2; TRBD1 matches 8 bases. The source is a female donor in good health, serving as a healthy control. The CDR3 sequence: CASSSGTGTGELFF. The CDR3 DNA is TGTGCCAGCAGCTCCGGGACAGGCACCGGGGAGCTGTTTTTT.